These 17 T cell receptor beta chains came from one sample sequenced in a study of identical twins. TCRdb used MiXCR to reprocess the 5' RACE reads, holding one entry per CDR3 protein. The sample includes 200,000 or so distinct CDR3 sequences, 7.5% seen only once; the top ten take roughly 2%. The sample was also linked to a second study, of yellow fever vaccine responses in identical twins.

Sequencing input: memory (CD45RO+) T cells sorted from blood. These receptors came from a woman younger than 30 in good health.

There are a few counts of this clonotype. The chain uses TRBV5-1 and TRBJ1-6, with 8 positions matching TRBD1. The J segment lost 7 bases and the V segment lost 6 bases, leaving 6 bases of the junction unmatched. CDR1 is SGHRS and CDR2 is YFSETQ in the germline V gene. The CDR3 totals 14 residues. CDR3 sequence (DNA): TGCGCCAGCAATCCGACAGGGGAGAATTCACCCCTCCACTTT. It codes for CASNPTGENSPLHF.

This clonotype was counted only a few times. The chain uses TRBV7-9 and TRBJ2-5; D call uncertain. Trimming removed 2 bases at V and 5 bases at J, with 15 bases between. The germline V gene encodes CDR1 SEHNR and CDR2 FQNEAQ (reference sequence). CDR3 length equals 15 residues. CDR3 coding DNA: TGTGCCAGCAGCTTATCTACTCTAGAGAGCGAGACCCAGTACTTC. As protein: CASSLSTLESETQYF.

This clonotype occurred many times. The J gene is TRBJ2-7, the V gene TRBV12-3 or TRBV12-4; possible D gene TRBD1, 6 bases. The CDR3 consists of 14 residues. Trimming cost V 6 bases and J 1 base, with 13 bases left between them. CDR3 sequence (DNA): TGTGCCAGCAGCCGAGACAGGTTATCCTACGAGCAGTACTTC. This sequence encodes CASSRDRLSYEQYF.

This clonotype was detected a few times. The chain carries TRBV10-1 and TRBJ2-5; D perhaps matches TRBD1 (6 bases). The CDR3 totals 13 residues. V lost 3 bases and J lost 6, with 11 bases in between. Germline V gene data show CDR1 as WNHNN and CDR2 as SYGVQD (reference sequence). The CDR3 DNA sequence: TGCGCCAGCAGTGATGGCAGGGGAAAGACCCAGTACTTC. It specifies CASSDGRGKTQYF.

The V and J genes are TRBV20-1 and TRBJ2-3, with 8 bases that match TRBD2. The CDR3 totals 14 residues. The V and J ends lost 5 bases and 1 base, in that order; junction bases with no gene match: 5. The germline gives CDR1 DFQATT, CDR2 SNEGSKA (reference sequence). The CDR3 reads CSARGLARTDTQYF. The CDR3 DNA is TGCAGTGCTCGAGGACTAGCTCGCACAGATACGCAGTATTTT.

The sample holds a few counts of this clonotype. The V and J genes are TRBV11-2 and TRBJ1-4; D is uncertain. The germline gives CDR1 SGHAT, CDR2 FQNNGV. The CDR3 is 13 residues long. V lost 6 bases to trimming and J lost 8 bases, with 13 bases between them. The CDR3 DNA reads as TGTGCCAGCAGTCGGGGTGTACAGGAAAAACTGTTTTTT. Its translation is CASSRGVQEKLFF.

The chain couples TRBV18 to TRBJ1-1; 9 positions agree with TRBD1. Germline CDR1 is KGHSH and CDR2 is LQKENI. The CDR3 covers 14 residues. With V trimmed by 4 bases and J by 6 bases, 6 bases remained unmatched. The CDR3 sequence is CASSLQGAGAEAFF. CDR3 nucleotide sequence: TGTGCCAGCTCACTACAGGGGGCGGGTGCTGAAGCTTTCTTT.

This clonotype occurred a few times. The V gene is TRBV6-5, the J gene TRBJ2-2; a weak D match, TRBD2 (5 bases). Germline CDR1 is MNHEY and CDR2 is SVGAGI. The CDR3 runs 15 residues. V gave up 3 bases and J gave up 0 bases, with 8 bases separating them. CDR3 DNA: TGTGCCAGCAGTTATGAGGGTCCGAACACCGGGGAGCTGTTTTTT. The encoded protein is CASSYEGPNTGELFF.

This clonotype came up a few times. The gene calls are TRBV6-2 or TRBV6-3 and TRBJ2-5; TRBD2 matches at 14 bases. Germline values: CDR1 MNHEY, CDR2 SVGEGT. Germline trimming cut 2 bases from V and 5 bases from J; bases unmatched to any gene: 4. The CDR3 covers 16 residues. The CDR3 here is CASSYRLAGGSETQYF. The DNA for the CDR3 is TGTGCCAGCAGTTACCGACTAGCGGGGGGGTCCGAGACCCAGTACTTC.

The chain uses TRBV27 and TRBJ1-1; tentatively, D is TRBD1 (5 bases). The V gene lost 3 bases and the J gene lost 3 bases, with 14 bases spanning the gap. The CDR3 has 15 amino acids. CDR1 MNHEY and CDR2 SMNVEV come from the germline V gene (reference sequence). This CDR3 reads CASSLSQGGDTEAFF. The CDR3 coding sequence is TGTGCCAGCAGTTTGTCCCAGGGAGGGGACACTGAAGCTTTCTTT.

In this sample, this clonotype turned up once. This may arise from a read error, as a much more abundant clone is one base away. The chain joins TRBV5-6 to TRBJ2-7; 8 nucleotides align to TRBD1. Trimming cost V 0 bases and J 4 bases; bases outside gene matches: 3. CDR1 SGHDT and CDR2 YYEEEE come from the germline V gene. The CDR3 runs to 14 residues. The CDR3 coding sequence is TGTGCCAGCAGCTTGGGACAGGGGAAGTACGAGCAGTACTTC. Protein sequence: CASSLGQGKYEQYF.

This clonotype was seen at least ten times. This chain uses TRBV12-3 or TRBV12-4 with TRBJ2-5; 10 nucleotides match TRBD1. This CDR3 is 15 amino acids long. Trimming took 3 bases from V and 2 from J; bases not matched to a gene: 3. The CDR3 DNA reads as TGTGCCAGCAGTTTGCGACAGGGGGCTCAAGAGACCCAGTACTTC. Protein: CASSLRQGAQETQYF.

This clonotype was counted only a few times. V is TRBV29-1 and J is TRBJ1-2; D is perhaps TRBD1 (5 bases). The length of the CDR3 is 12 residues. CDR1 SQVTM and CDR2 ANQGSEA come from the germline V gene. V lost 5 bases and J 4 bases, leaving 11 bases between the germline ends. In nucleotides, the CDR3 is TGCAGCGTTCATATCGGGGGCTATGGCTACACCTTC. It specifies CSVHIGGYGYTF.

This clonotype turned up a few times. The CDR3 protein is CAWSSGKGLTEAFF. The CDR3 nucleotides are TGTGCCTGGAGTTCAGGGAAGGGATTAACTGAAGCTTTCTTT. The V call is TRBV30, the J call TRBJ1-1; tentatively, D is TRBD1 (5 bases). The CDR3 is 14 amino acids. Per the germline V gene, CDR1 is GTSNPN and CDR2 is SVGIG (reference sequence). Trimming stripped 2 bases from V and 5 bases from J, with 15 bases between.

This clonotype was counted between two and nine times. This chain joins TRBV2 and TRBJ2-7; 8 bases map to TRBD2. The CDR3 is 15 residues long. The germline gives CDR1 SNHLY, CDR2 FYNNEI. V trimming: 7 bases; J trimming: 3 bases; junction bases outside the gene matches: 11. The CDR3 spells CASTPRSGGVYEQYF. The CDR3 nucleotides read TGTGCCAGCACCCCCCGGTCGGGGGGGGTCTACGAGCAGTACTTC.

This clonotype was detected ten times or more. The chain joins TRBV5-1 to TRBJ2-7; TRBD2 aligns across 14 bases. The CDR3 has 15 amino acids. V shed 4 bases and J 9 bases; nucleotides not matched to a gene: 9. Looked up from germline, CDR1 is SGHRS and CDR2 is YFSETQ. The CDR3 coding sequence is TGCGCCAGCAGCCCTACCGGGACTAGCGGGAGTACGCAGTACTTC. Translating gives CASSPTGTSGSTQYF.

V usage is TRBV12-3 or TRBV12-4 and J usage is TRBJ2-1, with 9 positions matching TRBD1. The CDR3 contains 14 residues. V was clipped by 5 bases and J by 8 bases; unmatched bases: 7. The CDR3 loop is CASSPGQGRYEQFF. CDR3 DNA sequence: TGTGCCAGCAGTCCGGGACAGGGTAGGTATGAGCAGTTCTTC.